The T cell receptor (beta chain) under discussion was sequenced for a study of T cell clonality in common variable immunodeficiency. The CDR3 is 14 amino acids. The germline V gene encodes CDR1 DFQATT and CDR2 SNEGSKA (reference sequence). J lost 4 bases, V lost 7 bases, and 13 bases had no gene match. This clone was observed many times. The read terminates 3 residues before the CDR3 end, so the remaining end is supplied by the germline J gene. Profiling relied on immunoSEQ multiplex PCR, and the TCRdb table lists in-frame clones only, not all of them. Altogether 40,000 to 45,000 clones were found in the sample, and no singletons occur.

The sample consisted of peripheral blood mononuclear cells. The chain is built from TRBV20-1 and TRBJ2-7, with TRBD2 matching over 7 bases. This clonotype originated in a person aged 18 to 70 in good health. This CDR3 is CSVSPGLAAYEQYF. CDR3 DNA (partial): TGCAGTGTCTCTCCCGGGCTAGCGGCTTACGAG.